What follows are 2 T cell receptor beta chains derived from one specimen sequenced in a study of siplizumab effects on memory and regulatory T cells. The table came from immunoSEQ multiplex PCR; TCRdb's copy has only in-frame clones and leaves some out. The table shows some 120,000 clones, with over 85% occurring only once. The sample consisted of non-Treg CD4+ T cells sorted from blood. All receptors derive from a human donor in good health.

In this sample, this clone turned up a few times. The V and J genes are TRBV6-6 and TRBJ1-1, with 9 bases that match TRBD1. The germline V gene has CDR1 MNHNY and CDR2 SVGAGI (reference sequence). CDR3 length: 12 amino acids. J gave up 10 bases and V 6 bases, and 6 bases lay outside the gene matches. CDR3: CASRTWTGVAFF. CDR3 bases: TGTGCCAGCAGGACATGGACAGGGGTAGCTTTCTTT.

The chain combines TRBV30 with TRBJ1-6; tentatively, D is TRBD1 (5 bases). V gave up 1 base and J gave up 8 bases, with 9 bases separating them. Germline V CDR1 and CDR2: GTSNPN, SVGIG (reference sequence). CDR3 length equals 13 residues. The CDR3 spells CAWSEQGDSPLHF. CDR3 coding DNA: TGTGCCTGGAGTGAGCAGGGTGATTCACCCCTCCACTTT.